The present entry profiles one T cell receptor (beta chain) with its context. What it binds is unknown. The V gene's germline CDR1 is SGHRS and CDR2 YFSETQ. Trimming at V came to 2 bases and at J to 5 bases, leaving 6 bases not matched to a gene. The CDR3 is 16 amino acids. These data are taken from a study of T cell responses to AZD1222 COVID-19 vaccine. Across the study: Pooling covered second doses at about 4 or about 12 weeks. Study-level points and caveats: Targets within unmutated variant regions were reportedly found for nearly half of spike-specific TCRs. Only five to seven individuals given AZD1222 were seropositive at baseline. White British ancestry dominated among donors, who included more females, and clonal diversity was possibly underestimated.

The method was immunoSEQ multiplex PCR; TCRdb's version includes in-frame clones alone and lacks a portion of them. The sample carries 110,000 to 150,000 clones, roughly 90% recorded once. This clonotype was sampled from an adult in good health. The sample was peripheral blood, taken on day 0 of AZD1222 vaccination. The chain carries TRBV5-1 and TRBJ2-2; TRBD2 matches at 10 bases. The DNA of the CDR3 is TGCGCCAGCAGCTTTTTACTAGCGGGACGAACCGGGGAGCTGTTTTTT. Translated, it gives CASSFLLAGRTGELFF.